The 26 T cell receptor beta chains reported below all come from one sample, sequenced in a study of shared clonotypes between healthy human individuals (dated by TCRdb to 2018 to 2020). The library was obtained by the immunoSEQ multiplex PCR assay. The source is immuneACCESS, and TCRdb retained only in-frame sequences with V and J called. Part of the clones is not carried over; for the studies checked, unresolved V genes explain less than half of this, and the remainder is unexplained. Counted in this sample were fewer than 650,000 clones; 76% of them appeared once. 13% of the sample belongs to the ten largest clones. Sequencing was carried out using PBMCs. The receptors were sampled from a woman in her thirties or forties in good health. Some clones in this sample may be carry-over from other donors' samples.

The chain joins TRBV7-3 to TRBJ2-3, with unresolved D. Deletions cut 1 base from V and 3 bases from J, with 11 bases between. Per germline, CDR1 SGHTA and CDR2 FQGTGA. The CDR3 has 15 residues. CDR3 region: CASSLRGRGTDTQYF. CDR3 in DNA: TGTGCCAGCAGCTTAAGGGGTAGAGGAACAGATACGCAGTATTTT. The variable domain in full, with the rest retrieved from reference TRBV7-3 and TRBJ2-3, is GAGVSQTPSNKVTEKGKYVELRCDPISGHTALYWYRQSLGQGPEFLIYFQGTGAADDSGLPNDRFFAVRPEGSVSTLKIQRTERGDSAVYLCASSLRGRGTDTQYFGPGTRLTVL.

The chain links TRBV2 to TRBJ2-7, with D tentatively TRBD1 (6 bases). Trimming shortened V by 6 bases and J by 2 bases, and 17 bases separated the two germline ends. The CDR3 has 15 amino acids. The germline CDR1 and CDR2 sequences are SNHLY and FYNNEI. In nucleotides, the CDR3 is TGTGCCAGCAGCCCCGGACAGCCTGGGGCCTACGAGCAGTACTTC. Protein: CASSPGQPGAYEQYF.

Comment on this clone: The junction shows a germline mismatch at one end, possibly a read error. This chain connects TRBV30 to TRBJ1-5, with a tentative D call TRBD1 (5 bases). This CDR3 region has 13 residues. The germline gives CDR1 GTSNPN, CDR2 SVGIG (reference sequence). Here the CDR3 DNA reads TGTGCATGGAGTAAGGGGAACGGGCAGCCCCAGCATTTT. Its protein is CAWSKGNGQPQHF.

This CDR3 reads CASSQTFSTDTQYF. CDR3 in DNA: TGCGCCAGCAGCCAAACATTCTCCACAGATACGCAGTATTTT. The chain has TRBV4-1 and TRBJ2-3; D is ambiguous. Germline CDR1 MGHRA, CDR2 YSYEKL. This CDR3 is 14 amino acids long. The V and J ends lost 2 bases and 2 bases respectively, with 8 bases between them.

The CDR3 DNA sequence: TGTGCCAGCAGAACCGGGACAGCCGACACTGAAGCTTTCTTT. It is translated as CASRTGTADTEAFF. The gene calls are TRBV28 and TRBJ1-1, with 7 bases lining up with TRBD1. Losses at the gene ends were 6 bases for V and 3 bases for J; bases not matched to a gene: 7. The germline V gene encodes CDR1 MDHEN and CDR2 SYDVKM. The CDR3 contains 14 residues.

Remarks on this clone: The same CDR3 also results from other DNA sequences found in this sample. The V gene is TRBV5-1, the J gene TRBJ2-7, with 9 bases that match TRBD1. The V gene's germline CDR1 is SGHRS and CDR2 YFSETQ. The CDR3 runs 15 residues. V lost 0 bases, J lost 1 base, and 2 bases stayed unmatched. The CDR3 here is CASSLGGTGSYEQYF. Here the CDR3 DNA reads TGCGCCAGCAGCTTGGGTGGGACAGGGTCCTACGAGCAGTACTTC.

The chain couples TRBV5-8 to TRBJ1-5; unclear D gene. Trimming took 0 bases from V and 3 from J, leaving 7 bases between them. Per the germline V gene, CDR1 is SGHTS and CDR2 is YDEGEE. The CDR3 extends over 14 amino acids. CDR3 amino acids: CASSLDGANQPQHF. The CDR3 DNA reads as TGTGCCAGCAGCTTGGACGGCGCCAATCAGCCCCAGCATTTT.

This chain links TRBV9 with TRBJ2-2; weak D call: TRBD2 (5 bases). The CDR3 consists of 18 residues. CDR1 is SGDLS, CDR2 YYNGEE, per germline. The ends were cut back, 0 bases at V and 3 bases at J, with 18 bases in the middle. The CDR3 sequence: CASSVGSPGGPYTGELFF. CDR3 DNA: TGTGCCAGCAGCGTAGGCTCCCCTGGCGGGCCTTACACCGGGGAGCTGTTTTTT.

In the case of this clone: Other DNA variants within this sample encode the same CDR3. V gene TRBV7-6 combines with J gene TRBJ2-3; D remains unclear. Germline V gives CDR1 SGHVS, CDR2 FNYEAQ. V was pared by 1 base and J by 3 bases, with 5 bases between. This CDR3 comprises 13 residues. The CDR3, as DNA: TGTGCCAGCAGCTTAGTTCGGACAGATACGCAGTATTTT. It yields the protein CASSLVRTDTQYF.

The rearrangement joins TRBV7-6 to TRBJ2-3; 7 bases map to TRBD1. The CDR3 sequence is 17 residues long. Looked up from germline, CDR1 is SGHVS and CDR2 is FNYEAQ. The V segment lost 1 base and the J segment 4 bases; nucleotides outside the gene matches: 11. CDR3 in amino acids: CASSLVVVAGGADTQYF. The CDR3 coding sequence is TGTGCCAGCAGCTTAGTTGTGGTGGCAGGGGGTGCAGATACGCAGTATTTT. Full variable domain (outside the CDR3, taken from reference TRBV7-6 and TRBJ2-3): GAGVSQSPRYKVTKRGQDVALRCDPISGHVSLYWYRQALGQGPEFLTYFNYEAQQDKSGLPNDRFSAERPEGSISTLTIQRTEQRDSAMYRCASSLVVVAGGADTQYFGPGTRLTVL.

J is TRBJ2-1 and V is TRBV11-2; D not certain. V shed 2 bases and J shed 10 bases, with 9 bases lying between them. CDR3 length equals 12 residues. Germline V gene lookup returns CDR1 SGHAT and CDR2 FQNNGV. For the CDR3, the DNA is TGTGCCAGCAGCTTACGTGGTGTAGAGCAGTTCTTC. Its protein product is CASSLRGVEQFF.

A few counts support this clone. This rearrangement joins TRBV30 to TRBJ2-2; TRBD1 matches 10 bases. V trimming: 6 bases; J trimming: 6 bases; junction bases outside the gene matches: 4. The CDR3 covers 13 residues. CDR1 is GTSNPN, CDR2 SVGIG, per germline (reference sequence). CDR3 coding DNA: TGTGCCTGCGGACAGGGGGGAGCCGGGGAGCTGTTTTTT. It translates to CACGQGGAGELFF. The full variable domain, completed using reference TRBV30 and TRBJ2-2, is SQTIHQWPATLVQPVGSPLSLECTVEGTSNPNLYWYRQAAGRGLQLLFYSVGIGQISSEVPQNLSASRPQDRQFILSSKKLLLSDSGFYLCACGQGGAGELFFGEGSRLTVL.

The chain recombines TRBV5-1 with TRBJ1-5, with TRBD1 as a possible D gene (6 bases). Germline V gene lookup returns CDR1 SGHRS and CDR2 YFSETQ. Trimming pared 0 bases from V and 7 bases from J, leaving 14 bases between. The CDR3 is made up of 15 amino acids. In DNA, the CDR3 is TGCGCCAGCAGCTTGGAGGGGGGGAAAGAACAGCCCCAGCATTTT. This encodes CASSLEGGKEQPQHF.

The CDR3 sequence: CASRTTGGSYEQYF. The CDR3 nucleotides are TGTGCCAGTAGAACGACAGGGGGCTCCTACGAGCAGTACTTC. This chain links TRBV19 with TRBJ2-7; 9 bases match TRBD1. The CDR3 totals 14 residues. The ends lost 6 bases at V and 0 bases at J; junction bases unmatched: 3. Germline V gene data show CDR1 as LNHDA and CDR2 as SQIVND (reference sequence).

The count of this clone is one. The rearrangement links TRBV19 to TRBJ1-3; 8 bases match TRBD1. The J segment lost 6 bases and the V segment lost 5 bases, leaving 9 bases of the junction unmatched. This CDR3 is 15 amino acids long. Per germline, CDR1 LNHDA and CDR2 SQIVND (reference sequence). CDR3 protein: CASSSWTGLENTIYF. The CDR3 nucleotides read TGTGCCAGTAGTTCCTGGACAGGGTTGGAAAACACCATATATTTT.

This clone was found a few times. This sequence joins TRBV19 and TRBJ2-2; 10 bases match TRBD2. Germline CDR1 and CDR2: LNHDA and SQIVND (reference sequence). The CDR3 sequence is 15 residues long. With V trimmed by 5 bases and J by 4 bases, 4 bases remained unmatched. The CDR3 loop reads CASSWTSGGTGELFF. The CDR3 DNA reads as TGTGCCAGTAGTTGGACTAGCGGAGGCACCGGGGAGCTGTTTTTT.

This chain uses TRBV28 with TRBJ2-7, with a tentative D call TRBD2 (5 bases). The CDR3 sequence is 14 residues long. The germline V gene has CDR1 MDHEN and CDR2 SYDVKM. V gave up 3 bases and J gave up 3 bases, with 12 bases separating them. This chain's CDR3 is CASSLVGVGYEQYF. CDR3 nucleotides: TGTGCCAGCAGTTTGGTGGGAGTGGGCTACGAGCAGTACTTC.

V and J are TRBV23-1 and TRBJ2-7; D may be TRBD1 (5 bases). TRBV23-1 carries the ORF label, with uncertain function. The CDR3 consists of 18 residues. V lost 0 bases to trimming and J lost 1 base, with 19 bases between them. The CDR3 sequence: CASSQSPGHFFRSYEQYF. The CDR3 region has the DNA TGCGCCAGCAGTCAATCGCCAGGGCATTTCTTTAGATCCTACGAGCAGTACTTC.

In nucleotides, the CDR3 is TGCGCCAGCAGCGCAACCTCCTACGAGCAGTACTTC. This translates into CASSATSYEQYF. The chain is built from TRBV5-1 and TRBJ2-7; D remains ambiguous. Germline V CDR1 and CDR2: SGHRS, YFSETQ. The germline V and J ends were trimmed by 4 bases and 0 bases, with 5 bases remaining between them. The CDR3 is 12 amino acids.

Details on this clone: The same CDR3 is also encoded by other DNA sequences in this sample. V gene TRBV18 combines with J gene TRBJ1-5; possibly TRBD1 for D (5 bases). The CDR3 is made up of 13 amino acids. The V gene's germline CDR1 is KGHSH and CDR2 LQKENI. V was pared by 3 bases and J by 4 bases, with 7 bases between. The CDR3 here is CASSPDRNQPQHF. The CDR3, as DNA: TGTGCCAGCTCACCCGACAGAAATCAGCCCCAGCATTTT. The full variable domain, completed using reference TRBV18 and TRBJ1-5, is NAGVMQNPRHLVRRRGQEARLRCSPMKGHSHVYWYRQLPEEGLKFMVYLQKENIIDESGMPKERFSAEFPKEGPSILRIQQVVRGDSAAYFCASSPDRNQPQHFGDGTRLSIL.

The rearrangement joins TRBV11-2 to TRBJ2-5; D is perhaps TRBD2 (6 bases). This CDR3 spans 13 amino acids. V shed 1 base and J shed 9 bases, with 12 bases lying between them. Germline CDR1 and CDR2: SGHAT and FQNNGV. As DNA, the CDR3 is TGTGCCAGCAGCTTAGCGGGGGTGGAGGCCCAGTACTTC. This codes for CASSLAGVEAQYF. The full variable domain, with the rest looked up from reference TRBV11-2 and TRBJ2-5, is EAGVAQSPRYKIIEKRQSVAFWCNPISGHATLYWYQQILGQGPKLLIQFQNNGVVDDSQLPKDRFSAERLKGVDSTLKIQPAKLEDSAVYLCASSLAGVEAQYFGPGTRLLVL.

The gene calls are TRBV28 and TRBJ1-1; D not resolved. The CDR3 runs 12 residues. CDR1 and CDR2 from the germline V gene are MDHEN and SYDVKM. The V gene lost 8 bases and the J gene lost 1 base, with 8 bases spanning the gap. In DNA, the CDR3 is TGTGCCAGCCGAAGGGCGAACACTGAAGCTTTCTTT. Its protein is CASRRANTEAFF. Drawing the rest from reference TRBV28 and TRBJ1-1, the complete variable domain is DVKVTQSSRYLVKRTGEKVFLECVQDMDHENMFWYRQDPGLGLRLIYFSYDVKMKEKGDIPEGYSVSREKKERFSLILESASTNQTSMYLCASRRANTEAFFGQGTRLTVV.

Ten or more counts support this clone. This chain links TRBV7-9 with TRBJ2-5; 8 bases map to TRBD1. V was pared by 1 base and J by 5 bases, with 9 bases of the junction left unmatched. Germline values: CDR1 SEHNR, CDR2 FQNEAQ (reference sequence). CDR3 size: 16 residues. CDR3 in amino acids: CASSLVGRGPRETQYF. The CDR3, as DNA: TGTGCCAGCAGCTTAGTCGGCAGGGGGCCTCGGGAGACCCAGTACTTC.

The genes are TRBV5-4 and TRBJ1-3; D is possibly TRBD1 (6 bases). Germline loops: CDR1 SGHNT, CDR2 YYREEE (reference sequence). The V end lost 3 bases, the J end lost 0 bases, and 16 bases lay between the germline ends. The CDR3 loop spans 17 amino acids. For the CDR3, the DNA is TGTGCCAGCAGCTCGGGAAATACAGGGCGCTCTGGAAACACCATATATTTT. Translation: CASSSGNTGRSGNTIYF.

The V gene is TRBV27, the J gene TRBJ2-3; 8 bases line up with TRBD2. Germline values: CDR1 MNHEY, CDR2 SMNVEV (reference sequence). This CDR3 region has 15 residues. The V segment lost 2 bases and the J segment 4 bases; nucleotides outside the gene matches: 5. CDR3 sequence: CASSLGGLVSDTQYF. The CDR3 nucleotides read TGTGCCAGCAGTTTAGGGGGACTAGTATCAGATACGCAGTATTTT.

This clone showed up many times. The chain uses TRBV7-3 and TRBJ1-1, with TRBD1 as a possible D gene (6 bases). Trimming shortened V by 2 bases and J by 10 bases, and 20 bases separated the two germline ends. From germline, CDR1 is SGHTA and CDR2 FQGTGA. The CDR3 consists of 15 residues. The CDR3 loop is CASSLAGPNRDVAFF. In DNA form, the CDR3 reads TGTGCCAGCAGCTTAGCGGGCCCAAACAGGGACGTAGCTTTCTTT.